These 27 T cell receptor beta chains came from one sample sequenced in a study of CD8 T cells in ankylosing spondylitis. Their antigens remain unidentified. Broader study findings: Seven to nine highly homologous variants made up a TCR beta motif that seemed to typify ankylosing spondylitis blood.

TCRdb re-called the 5' RACE reads with MiXCR, one entry per CDR3 protein. The data contain 390,000 or so distinct CDR3 sequences, 20% to 25% of them singletons. Sequencing was carried out using blood, either unsorted or a sorted T cell fraction (not recorded which). These receptors came from a male donor with ankylosing spondylitis.

This chain connects TRBV2 to TRBJ2-5; 12 nucleotides agree with TRBD2. J gave up 2 bases and V 6 bases, and 7 bases lay outside the gene matches. Germline loops: CDR1 SNHLY, CDR2 FYNNEI. The CDR3 covers 16 residues. The CDR3 is CASSRLAGAPQETQYF. The CDR3 DNA follows: TGTGCCAGCAGCAGACTAGCGGGAGCTCCACAAGAGACCCAGTACTTC.

This clonotype has just a few counts. The chain joins TRBV2 to TRBJ2-2, with TRBD1 identical over 8 bases. V was pared by 6 bases and J by 4 bases, with 7 bases of the junction left unmatched. This CDR3 is 15 amino acids long. The germline V gene encodes CDR1 SNHLY and CDR2 FYNNEI. CDR3 amino acids: CASSPTGAGTGELFF. The CDR3, as DNA: TGTGCCAGCAGCCCGACAGGGGCGGGCACCGGGGAGCTGTTTTTT. Full variable domain (remainder filled in from reference TRBV2 and TRBJ2-2): EPEVTQTPSHQVTQMGQEVILRCVPISNHLYFYWYRQILGQKVEFLVSFYNNEISEKSEIFDDQFSVERPDGSNFTLKIRSTKLEDSAMYFCASSPTGAGTGELFFGEGSRLTVL.

The sample holds a few counts of this clonotype. This rearrangement joins TRBV2 to TRBJ1-5, with D possibly TRBD1 on 5 matching bases. The CDR3 has 15 residues. With 6 bases removed from V and 4 bases from J, the gap between germline ends came to 16 bases. The germline V gene has CDR1 SNHLY and CDR2 FYNNEI. The CDR3 reads CASSGGSAGNQPQHF. The CDR3 DNA is TGTGCCAGCAGCGGGGGATCGGCTGGAAATCAGCCCCAGCATTTT.

This rearrangement joins TRBV2 to TRBJ1-5; unclear D gene. Germline V gene lookup returns CDR1 SNHLY and CDR2 FYNNEI. Trimming stripped 6 bases from V and 3 bases from J, with 15 bases between. The CDR3 is 15 amino acids. CDR3 coding DNA: TGTGCCAGCAGCGGCATGATCGGAGCCAATCAGCCCCAGCATTTT. Its protein is CASSGMIGANQPQHF.

This clonotype was counted many times. The V and J genes are TRBV7-2 and TRBJ2-3; 11 bases agree with TRBD2. The CDR3 length is 16 residues. The V gene end was trimmed by 5 bases and the J gene end by 0 bases; junction bases not matched to a gene: 4. In germline, CDR1 is SGHTA, CDR2 FQGNSA. CDR3 coding DNA: TGTGCCAGCAGCCCAATAGCGGGAGGGAGCACAGATACGCAGTATTTT. Translated, it gives CASSPIAGGSTDTQYF.

The rearrangement uses TRBV19 and TRBJ2-2; D call uncertain. Germline-derived CDR1 and CDR2 are LNHDA and SQIVND (reference sequence). The V and J ends lost 1 base and 3 bases respectively, with 9 bases between them. The CDR3 is made up of 15 amino acids. The CDR3 DNA reads as TGTGCCAGTAGTATAGGGGAACTGGACACCGGGGAGCTGTTTTTT. This translates into CASSIGELDTGELFF.

This clonotype was observed a few times. The V gene is TRBV12-3 or TRBV12-4, the J gene TRBJ2-3; 7 bases are shared with TRBD2. This CDR3 is built from 11 residues. V lost 6 bases and J lost 7; bases outside the gene matches: 1. DNA for the CDR3: TGTGCCAGCAGCGGGGGGTATACGCAGTATTTT. Translation gives CASSGGYTQYF.

This clonotype was detected only a few times. The chain uses TRBV28 and TRBJ2-6; D not resolved. From germline, CDR1 is MDHEN and CDR2 SYDVKM. With 6 bases removed from V and 1 base from J, the gap between germline ends came to 7 bases. The CDR3 runs to 14 residues. The DNA of the CDR3 is TGTGCCAGCAGCCGCCCTTCTGGGGCCAACGTCCTGACTTTC. Amino acids: CASSRPSGANVLTF.

The chain joins TRBV9 to TRBJ2-1, with TRBD2 identical over 10 bases. Looked up from germline, CDR1 is SGDLS and CDR2 is YYNGEE. This CDR3 is 15 amino acids long. The V gene end was trimmed by 1 base and the J gene end by 4 bases; junction bases not matched to a gene: 2. CDR3 in DNA: TGTGCCAGCAGCGTAACTAGCGGGAATTACAATGAGCAGTTCTTC. Translated, it gives CASSVTSGNYNEQFF.

The chain links TRBV7-9 to TRBJ2-7, with D uncertain. This CDR3 has 14 residues. The germline gives CDR1 SEHNR, CDR2 FQNEAQ (reference sequence). Trimming cost V 2 bases and J 6 bases, with 14 bases left between them. CDR3 DNA sequence: TGTGCCAGCAGCTTAATGGTTCGCGGAAGCGAGCAGTACTTC. Protein product: CASSLMVRGSEQYF.

The CDR3 nucleotides read TGTGCCAGCAGCCCTCCGGGACTAGCTAGCACAGATACGCAGTATTTT. This translates into CASSPPGLASTDTQYF. The chain recombines TRBV14 with TRBJ2-3, with TRBD2 identical over 9 bases. Losses at the gene ends were 4 bases for V and 0 bases for J; bases not matched to a gene: 5. This CDR3 is 16 amino acids long. Germline assignment: CDR1 SGHDN and CDR2 FVKESK. Full variable domain (rest looked up from reference TRBV14 and TRBJ2-3): EAGVTQFPSHSVIEKGQTVTLRCDPISGHDNLYWYRRVMGKEIKFLLHFVKESKQDESGMPNNRFLAERTGGTYSTLKVQPAELEDSGVYFCASSPPGLASTDTQYFGPGTRLTVL.

The V and J genes are TRBV5-1 and TRBJ2-1, with 10 bases matching TRBD2. The CDR3 is 16 amino acids. J lost 3 bases, V lost 3 bases, and 6 bases had no gene match. Germline CDR1 and CDR2: SGHRS and YFSETQ. CDR3 protein: CASSSLAGENYNEQFF. CDR3 nucleotide sequence: TGCGCCAGCAGCTCCCTAGCGGGAGAGAACTACAATGAGCAGTTCTTC. The full variable domain, with the rest looked up from reference TRBV5-1 and TRBJ2-1, is KAGVTQTPRYLIKTRGQQVTLSCSPISGHRSVSWYQQTPGQGLQFLFEYFSETQRNKGNFPGRFSGRQFSNSRSEMNVSTLELGDSALYLCASSSLAGENYNEQFFGPGTRLTVL.

The chain carries TRBV19 and TRBJ2-5; D perhaps matches TRBD2 (6 bases). The CDR3 covers 13 residues. Germline loops: CDR1 LNHDA, CDR2 SQIVND (reference sequence). The V gene lost 4 bases and the J gene lost 5 bases, with 11 bases spanning the gap. The CDR3, as DNA: TGTGCCAGTAGTACGACTAGGTCCGAGACCCAGTACTTC. Translated: CASSTTRSETQYF.

The chain carries TRBV12-3 or TRBV12-4 and TRBJ1-6; D possibly corresponds to TRBD1 (5 bases). CDR3 length: 14 residues. The germline V and J ends were trimmed by 3 bases and 8 bases, with 11 bases remaining between them. CDR3 residues: CASSFGGFDSPLHF. DNA of the CDR3: TGTGCCAGCAGTTTCGGGGGGTTTGATTCACCCCTCCACTTT.

The chain is built from TRBV11-2 and TRBJ2-5; maybe TRBD2 (5 bases). There are 14 residues in the CDR3. The germline CDR1 and CDR2 sequences are SGHAT and FQNNGV. V lost 1 base, J lost 3 bases, and 9 bases lay in between. This chain's CDR3 is CASSLVARKETQYF. CDR3 in DNA: TGTGCCAGCAGCTTAGTAGCGCGGAAAGAGACCCAGTACTTC.

This clonotype was seen repeatedly, ten times or more. The gene calls are TRBV4-3 and TRBJ2-1, with 9 bases fitting TRBD2. Germline CDR1 reads LGHNA; CDR2 reads YSLEER. The CDR3 is 17 residues long. J was trimmed by 0 bases and V by 1 base; bases with no gene match: 4. CDR3 nucleotides: TGCGCCAGCAGCCAAGTATATAGCGGGAGCTCCTACAATGAGCAGTTCTTC. Its protein product is CASSQVYSGSSYNEQFF.

The chain couples TRBV20-1 to TRBJ2-1, with unresolved D. Looked up from germline, CDR1 is DFQATT and CDR2 is SNEGSKA (reference sequence). The CDR3 has 10 residues. Trimming shortened V by 4 bases and J by 8 bases, and 6 bases separated the two germline ends. CDR3 residues: CSAKGYEQFF. The CDR3 coding sequence is TGCAGTGCTAAGGGATATGAGCAGTTCTTC.

The V call is TRBV27, the J call TRBJ1-1; 7 bases agree with TRBD1. With 7 bases clipped from V and 5 bases from J, the junction kept 10 bases outside the gene matches. CDR3 size: 14 residues. Germline-derived CDR1 and CDR2 are MNHEY and SMNVEV (reference sequence). The CDR3 DNA is TGTGCCAGCACCCATAACAGGGGAGGAACTGAAGCTTTCTTT. Amino acids: CASTHNRGGTEAFF.

In its sample, this clonotype was seen a few times. The chain has TRBV5-1 and TRBJ1-5, with no clear D. This CDR3 is built from 15 residues. Germline V gene data show CDR1 as SGHRS and CDR2 as YFSETQ. V was pared by 0 bases and J by 2 bases, with 9 bases between. CDR3 nucleotide sequence: TGCGCCAGCAGCTTGGGTCCGGAGGGCAATCAGCCCCAGCATTTT. Its translation is CASSLGPEGNQPQHF.

This chain connects TRBV25-1 to TRBJ2-5; D may match TRBD1 or TRBD2 (5 bases each). Trimming left V 1 base short and J 5 bases short, with 14 bases between. Germline V lookup: CDR1 MGHDK, CDR2 SYGVNS. This CDR3 has 15 residues. The DNA for the CDR3 is TGTGCCAGCAGTGAATTTCGGGACGGCGGGGAGACCCAGTACTTC. Its translation is CASSEFRDGGETQYF.

The chain uses TRBV5-1 and TRBJ2-2; 8 positions match TRBD1. V lost 4 bases, J lost 5 bases, and 13 bases stayed unmatched. The CDR3 covers 17 residues. Germline values: CDR1 SGHRS, CDR2 YFSETQ. CDR3 sequence: CASSPLPQGGWTGELFF. CDR3 bases: TGCGCCAGCAGCCCGCTGCCACAGGGGGGCTGGACCGGGGAGCTGTTTTTT. The full variable domain, in which reference TRBV5-1 and TRBJ2-2 provide the parts outside the CDR3, is KAGVTQTPRYLIKTRGQQVTLSCSPISGHRSVSWYQQTPGQGLQFLFEYFSETQRNKGNFPGRFSGRQFSNSRSEMNVSTLELGDSALYLCASSPLPQGGWTGELFFGEGSRLTVL.

This chain links TRBV20-1 with TRBJ2-3; D not certain. Germline CDR1 DFQATT, CDR2 SNEGSKA (reference sequence). CDR3 length equals 13 residues. Deletions cut 3 bases from V and 5 bases from J, with 12 bases between. This CDR3 reads CSARILVVDTQYF. In DNA, the CDR3 is TGCAGTGCTAGGATCCTTGTAGTAGATACGCAGTATTTT.

The CDR3 DNA reads TGCGCCAGCAGCTTTTTAAGCGTGAGCTCCTACAATGAGCAGTTCTTC. This encodes CASSFLSVSSYNEQFF. The chain recombines TRBV5-1 with TRBJ2-1; no definite D call. V shed 2 bases and J shed 0 bases, with 12 bases lying between them. Germline lookup yields CDR1 SGHRS and CDR2 YFSETQ. This CDR3 is 16 amino acids long.

The chain uses TRBV28 and TRBJ2-5; the match to TRBD1 covers 7 bases. V lost 6 bases, J lost 4 bases, and 5 bases stayed unmatched. The CDR3 has 13 amino acids. Germline CDR1 is MDHEN and CDR2 is SYDVKM. This chain's CDR3 is CASSYTGVETQYF. The CDR3 coding sequence is TGTGCCAGCAGCTACACAGGGGTAGAGACCCAGTACTTC.

This clonotype was recorded a few times. This chain uses TRBV3-1 with TRBJ2-2, with D unresolved. V gave up 8 bases and J gave up 0 bases, with 7 bases separating them. This CDR3 is 13 amino acids long. Germline V gene lookup returns CDR1 LGHDT and CDR2 YNNKEL (reference sequence). As DNA, the CDR3 is TGTGCCAGCGAACGGGCGAACACCGGGGAGCTGTTTTTT. Encoded protein: CASERANTGELFF.

This clonotype was seen more than once but under ten times. This rearrangement joins TRBV20-1 to TRBJ2-3; perhaps TRBD2 as D (6 bases). CDR3 size: 15 residues. V was shortened by 1 base and J by 3 bases, with 14 bases between the two germline ends. Germline V gives CDR1 DFQATT, CDR2 SNEGSKA (reference sequence). CDR3 sequence: CSARGSGVGTDTQYF. The CDR3 DNA reads as TGCAGTGCTAGAGGGTCGGGAGTAGGGACAGATACGCAGTATTTT.

V and J are TRBV27 and TRBJ2-3; D is uncertain. The CDR3 is 15 amino acids. V was shortened by 1 base and J by 0 bases, with 8 bases between the two germline ends. Germline CDR1 is MNHEY and CDR2 is SMNVEV (reference sequence). This CDR3 reads CASSLWAYSTDTQYF. Here the CDR3 DNA reads TGTGCCAGCAGTTTATGGGCGTACAGCACAGATACGCAGTATTTT.